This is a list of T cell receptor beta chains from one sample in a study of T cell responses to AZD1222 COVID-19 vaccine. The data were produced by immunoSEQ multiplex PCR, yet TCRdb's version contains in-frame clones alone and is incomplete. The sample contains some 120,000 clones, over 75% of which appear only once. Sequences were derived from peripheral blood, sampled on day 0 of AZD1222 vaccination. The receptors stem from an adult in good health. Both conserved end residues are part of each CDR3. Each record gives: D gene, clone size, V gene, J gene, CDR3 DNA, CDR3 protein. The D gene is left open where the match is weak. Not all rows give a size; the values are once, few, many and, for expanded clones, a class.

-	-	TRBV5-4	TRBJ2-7	TGTGCCAGCAGCCCGGACACGAACTACGAGCAGTACTTC	CASSPDTNYEQYF
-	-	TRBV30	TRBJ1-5	TGTGCCTGGAGTGCGAATAGCAATCAGCCCCAGCATTTT	CAWSANSNQPQHF
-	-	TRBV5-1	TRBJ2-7	TGCGCCAGCAGCGTAACGGGAGAGATGGCCTACGAGCAGTACTTC	CASSVTGEMAYEQYF
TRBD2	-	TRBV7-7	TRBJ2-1	TGTGCCAGCAGCTTCCGGGAGGGGAATGAGCAGTTCTTC	CASSFREGNEQFF
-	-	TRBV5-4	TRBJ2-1	TGTGCCAGCAGCTTGGCTGGGATGGGGACACGTGAGCAGTTCTTC	CASSLAGMGTREQFF
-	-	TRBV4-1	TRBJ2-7	TGCGCCAGCAGCCAAGGCGGGGACGAATACTACGAGCAGTACTTC	CASSQGGDEYYEQYF
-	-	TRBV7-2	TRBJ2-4	TGTGCCAGCAGCAACGGGGCTCGGTGGGACATTCAGTACTTC	CASSNGARWDIQYF
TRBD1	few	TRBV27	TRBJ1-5	TGTGCCAGCAGTTTTTCCCGACAGGGATCCCATCAGCCCCAGCATTTT	CASSFSRQGSHQPQHF
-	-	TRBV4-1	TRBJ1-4	TGCGCCAGCAGCCCCTATTACAGGCAACCAAAGGAAAAACTGTTTTTT	CASSPYYRQPKEKLFF
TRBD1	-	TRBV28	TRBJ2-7	TGTGCCAGCAGTCCGACAGGGGTGGGCGAGCAGTACTTC	CASSPTGVGEQYF
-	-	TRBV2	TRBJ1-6	TGTGCCACCGGACGGGACCCGGGTGGAAACTCACCCCTCCACTTT	CATGRDPGGNSPLHF
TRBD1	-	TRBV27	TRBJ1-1	TGTGCCAGCAGTTTATCATGGACAGGGTCCACTGAAGCTTTCTTT	CASSLSWTGSTEAFF
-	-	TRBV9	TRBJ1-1	TGTGCCAGCAGCATCGGGGGGAACACTGAAGCTTTCTTT	CASSIGGNTEAFF
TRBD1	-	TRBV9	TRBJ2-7	TGTGCCAGCAGCGTAGCGGGGACAGACGACGAGCAGTACTTC	CASSVAGTDDEQYF
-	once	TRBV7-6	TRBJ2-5	TGTGCCAGCAGCTTTCTAGGGCCGGAAGAGACCCAGTACTTC	CASSFLGPEETQYF
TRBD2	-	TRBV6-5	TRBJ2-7	TGTGCCAGCAGTATAGCTAGCGGGACCTACGAGCAGTACTTC	CASSIASGTYEQYF
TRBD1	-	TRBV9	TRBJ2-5	TGTGCCAGCAGCGTATCCGACAGGGAAGAGACCCAGTACTTC	CASSVSDREETQYF
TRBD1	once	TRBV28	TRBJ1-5	TGTGCCAGCAGTTTGGCTGGCGGGACAGCATATAGCAATCAGCCCCAGCATTTT	CASSLAGGTAYSNQPQHF
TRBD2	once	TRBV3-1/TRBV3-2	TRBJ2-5	TGTGCCAGCAGCCCCAAACGACTAGCGGGGATGGAGACCCAGTACTTC	CASSPKRLAGMETQYF
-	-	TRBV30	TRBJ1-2	TGTGCCTGGAGCTACAGGGTTGACTACACCTTC	CAWSYRVDYTF
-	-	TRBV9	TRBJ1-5	TGTGCCAGCAGCGCCGAAGGGGATTATAGCAATCAGCCCCAGCATTTT	CASSAEGDYSNQPQHF
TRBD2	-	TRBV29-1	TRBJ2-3	TGCAGCGTTCTGCTCTCTAGCGGGGGCCAGCGGGATACGCAGTATTTT	CSVLLSSGGQRDTQYF
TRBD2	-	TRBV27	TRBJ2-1	TGTGCCAGCAGCTATTGGGCTAGCGGGGGGAGTAGTGAGCAGTTCTTC	CASSYWASGGSSEQFF
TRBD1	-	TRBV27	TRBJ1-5	TGTGCCAGCAGTTCGGACAGGAGTAATCAGCCCCAGCATTTT	CASSSDRSNQPQHF
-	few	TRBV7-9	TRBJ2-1	TGTGCCAGCAGCTTGCAAACGTCGGTATACAATGAGCAGTTCTTC	CASSLQTSVYNEQFF
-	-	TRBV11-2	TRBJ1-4	TGTGCCAGCAGCTTAGATCCGGGAGGGACTAATGAAAAACTGTTTTTT	CASSLDPGGTNEKLFF
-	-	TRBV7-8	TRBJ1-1	TGTGCCAGCAGCTTAGAGGGGGGGCGCGGCACTGAAGCTTTCTTT	CASSLEGGRGTEAFF
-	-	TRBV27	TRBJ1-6	TGTGCCAGCCGTAAGACCCGGGGAGCCTATAATTCACCCCTCCACTTT	CASRKTRGAYNSPLHF
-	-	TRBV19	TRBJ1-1	TGTGCCAGTAGTATAATCCGGGGCATTAACACTGAAGCTTTCTTT	CASSIIRGINTEAFF